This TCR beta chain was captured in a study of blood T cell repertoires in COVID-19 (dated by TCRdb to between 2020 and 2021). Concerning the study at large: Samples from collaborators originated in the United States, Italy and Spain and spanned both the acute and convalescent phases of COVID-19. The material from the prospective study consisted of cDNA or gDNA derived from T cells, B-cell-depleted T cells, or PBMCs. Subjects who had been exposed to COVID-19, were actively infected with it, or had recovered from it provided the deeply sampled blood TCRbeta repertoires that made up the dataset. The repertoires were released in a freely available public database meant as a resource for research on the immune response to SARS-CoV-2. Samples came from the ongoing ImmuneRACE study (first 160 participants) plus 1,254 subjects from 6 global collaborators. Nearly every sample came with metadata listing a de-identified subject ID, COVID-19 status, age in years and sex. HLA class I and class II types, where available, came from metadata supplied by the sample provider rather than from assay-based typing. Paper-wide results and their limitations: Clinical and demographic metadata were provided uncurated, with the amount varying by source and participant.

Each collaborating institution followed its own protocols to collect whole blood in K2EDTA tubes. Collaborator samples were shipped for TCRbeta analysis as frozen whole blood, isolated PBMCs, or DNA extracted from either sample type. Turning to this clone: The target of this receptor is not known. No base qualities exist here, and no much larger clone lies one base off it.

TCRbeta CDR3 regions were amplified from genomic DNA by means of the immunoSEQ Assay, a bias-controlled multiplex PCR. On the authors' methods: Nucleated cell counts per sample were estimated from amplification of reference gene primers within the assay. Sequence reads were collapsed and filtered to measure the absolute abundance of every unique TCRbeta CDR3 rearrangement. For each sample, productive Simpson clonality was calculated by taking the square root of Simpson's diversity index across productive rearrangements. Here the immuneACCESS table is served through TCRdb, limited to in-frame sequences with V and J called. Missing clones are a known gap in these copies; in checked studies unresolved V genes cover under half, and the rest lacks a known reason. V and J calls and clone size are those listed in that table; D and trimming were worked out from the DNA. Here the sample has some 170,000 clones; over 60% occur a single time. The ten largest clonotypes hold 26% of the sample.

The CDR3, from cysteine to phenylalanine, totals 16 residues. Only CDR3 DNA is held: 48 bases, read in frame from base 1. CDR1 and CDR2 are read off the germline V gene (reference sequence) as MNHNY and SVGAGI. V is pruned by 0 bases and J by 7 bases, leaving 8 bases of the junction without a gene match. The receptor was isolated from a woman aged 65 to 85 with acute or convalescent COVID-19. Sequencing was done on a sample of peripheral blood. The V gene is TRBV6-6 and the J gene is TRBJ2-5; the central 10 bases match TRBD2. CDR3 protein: CASSYSTAGGPGTQYF. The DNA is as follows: TGTGCCAGCAGTTACTCGACAGCGGGAGGGCCGGGGACCCAGTACTTC.